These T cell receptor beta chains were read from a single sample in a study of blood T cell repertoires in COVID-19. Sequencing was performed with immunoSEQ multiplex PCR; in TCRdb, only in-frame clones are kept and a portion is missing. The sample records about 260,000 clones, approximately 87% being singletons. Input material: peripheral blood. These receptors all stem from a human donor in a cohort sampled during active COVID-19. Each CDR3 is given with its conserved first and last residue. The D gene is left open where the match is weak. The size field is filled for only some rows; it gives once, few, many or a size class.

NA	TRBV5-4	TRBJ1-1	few	TGTGCCAGCAGCTTCCAGGACACAAGAGAAGCTTTCTTT	CASSFQDTREAFF
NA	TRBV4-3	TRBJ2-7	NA	TGCGCCAGCAGCCAAGGAGGAGGGTTGAGCGAGCAGTACTTC	CASSQGGGLSEQYF
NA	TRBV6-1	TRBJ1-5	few	TGTGCCAGCAGTGAAGGTTACTTGGGCAATCAGCCCCAGCATTTT	CASSEGYLGNQPQHF
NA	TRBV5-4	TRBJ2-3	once	TGTGCCAGCAGCCGTTACGTAGGGGGCACAGATACGCAGTATTTT	CASSRYVGGTDTQYF
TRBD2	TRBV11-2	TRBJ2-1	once	TGTGCCAGCAGCAGAATAGCGGGAGGGCTCTTCAATGAGCAGTTCTTC	CASSRIAGGLFNEQFF
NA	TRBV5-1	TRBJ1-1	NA	TGCGCCAGCAGTATCGAGGGCTTTAACACTGAAGCTTTCTTT	CASSIEGFNTEAFF
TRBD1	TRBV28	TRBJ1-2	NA	TGTGCCAGCAGTTTATCCCTCGGGGCAGGGGGCTATGGCTACACCTTC	CASSLSLGAGGYGYTF
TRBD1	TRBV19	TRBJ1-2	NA	TGTGCCACCAGGGGACTGGGGACAGAATTTAACTATGGCTACACCTTC	CATRGLGTEFNYGYTF
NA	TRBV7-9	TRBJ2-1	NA	TGTGCCAGCAGCTTAGCCACAGGATACAATGAGCAGTTCTTC	CASSLATGYNEQFF
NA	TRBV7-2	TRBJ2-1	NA	TGTGCCAGCAGCCATACAGGGAATGAGCAGTTCTTC	CASSHTGNEQFF
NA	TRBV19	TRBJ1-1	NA	TGTGCCAGTAGTATAGGGGCGACCATGAACACTGAAGCTTTCTTT	CASSIGATMNTEAFF
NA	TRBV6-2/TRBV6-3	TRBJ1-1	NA	TGTGCCAGCAGTGGGGGGGAGGTCGCTGAAGCTTTCTTT	CASSGGEVAEAFF
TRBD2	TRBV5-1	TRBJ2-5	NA	TGCGCCAGCAGCGGAGAGAAGATAGCGGGGCGGTGGGAGACCCAGTACTTC	CASSGEKIAGRWETQYF
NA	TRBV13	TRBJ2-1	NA	TGTGCCAGCAGATCCACTAGCAGATGGTTGGGCAATGAGCAGTTCTTC	CASRSTSRWLGNEQFF
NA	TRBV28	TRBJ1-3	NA	TGTGCCAGCAGTTTCCGTCCTCTCTCTGGAAACACCATATATTTT	CASSFRPLSGNTIYF
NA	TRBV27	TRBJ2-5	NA	TGTGCCAGCAGTTTAGTTCAAGGGGCTGCGACCCAGTACTTC	CASSLVQGAATQYF
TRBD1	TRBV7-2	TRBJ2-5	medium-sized	TGTGCCAGCAGCTTAGCCGGACAGGGGTCAGAGACCCAGTACTTC	CASSLAGQGSETQYF
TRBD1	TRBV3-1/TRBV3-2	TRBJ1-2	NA	TGTGCCAGCAGCGGACTAATCGGAAAAGGGACAGTGGATGGCTACACCTTC	CASSGLIGKGTVDGYTF
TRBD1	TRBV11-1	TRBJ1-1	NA	TGTGCCAGCAGCAAGGACAGGGCAAAGAACACTGAAGCTTTCTTT	CASSKDRAKNTEAFF
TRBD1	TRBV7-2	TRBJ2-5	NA	TGTGCCAGCAGCTTCGGGACAGGGTTGGGAGAGACCCAGTACTTC	CASSFGTGLGETQYF
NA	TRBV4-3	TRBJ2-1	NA	TGCGCCAGCAGCCAAGCTATCTCCCTCGACTACAATGAGCAGTTCTTC	CASSQAISLDYNEQFF
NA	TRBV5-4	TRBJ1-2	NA	TGTGCCAGCAGCTTGGACGGACAGTATGGCTACACCTTC	CASSLDGQYGYTF
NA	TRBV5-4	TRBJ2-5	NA	TGTGCCAGCAGAACGGGGCCTGCGGGGTACCAAGAGACCCAGTACTTC	CASRTGPAGYQETQYF
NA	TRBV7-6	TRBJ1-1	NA	TGTGCCAGCAGCCTCAAAGTGGGGGGAAACACTGAAGCTTTCTTT	CASSLKVGGNTEAFF
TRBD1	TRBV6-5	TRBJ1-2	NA	TGTGCCAGTTCGACAGGGGTCGGTGTCTACACCTTC	CASSTGVGVYTF
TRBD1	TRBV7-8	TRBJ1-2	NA	TGTGCCAGCAGCCCCCGAGGTCAGACAGGGGACTCCCGCTATGGCTACACCTTC	CASSPRGQTGDSRYGYTF
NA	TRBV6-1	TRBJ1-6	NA	TGTGCCAGCAGTGACTTTAGGGGGACATGGTTTTATTCACCCCTCCACTTT	CASSDFRGTWFYSPLHF
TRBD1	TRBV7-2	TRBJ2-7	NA	TGTGCCAGCAGCCCCCAAACAGGGGGGCTCTACGAGCAGTACTTC	CASSPQTGGLYEQYF
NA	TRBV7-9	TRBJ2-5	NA	TGTGCCAGCAGCGACGCCGGGACCCAGGGGGAGACCCAGTACTTC	CASSDAGTQGETQYF
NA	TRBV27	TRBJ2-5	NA	TGTGCCAGCAGTGCCAGGGTCGGAGAGACCCAGTACTTC	CASSARVGETQYF
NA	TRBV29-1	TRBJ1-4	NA	TGCAGCGTGGAGGGTGATACCAATGAAAAACTGTTTTTT	CSVEGDTNEKLFF
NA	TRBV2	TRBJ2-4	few	TGTGCCAGCAGTGAACAGGGCCCCAAAAACATTCAGTACTTC	CASSEQGPKNIQYF
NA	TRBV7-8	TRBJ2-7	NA	TGTGCCAGCAGCTTGGTGGGCGGGCCCTACGAGCAGTACTTC	CASSLVGGPYEQYF
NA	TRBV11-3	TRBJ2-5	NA	TGTGCCAGCAGCTTAGGGGCAGGACAGCAAGAGACCCAGTACTTC	CASSLGAGQQETQYF
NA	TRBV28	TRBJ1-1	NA	TGTGCCAGCAGTTTGCAGGGGTTCGCTGAAGCTTTCTTT	CASSLQGFAEAFF
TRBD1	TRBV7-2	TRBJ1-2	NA	TGTGCCAGCAGCCGCTCGGGGACAGGGAGGCAGCGGGGCTACACCTTC	CASSRSGTGRQRGYTF
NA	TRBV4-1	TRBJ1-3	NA	TGCGCCAGCGCCCGGGGGGAGAGCTCTGGAAACACCATATATTTT	CASARGESSGNTIYF
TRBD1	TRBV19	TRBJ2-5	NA	TGTGCCAGTAGTAACAACAGGGGGCGGGGAGAGACCCAGTACTTC	CASSNNRGRGETQYF
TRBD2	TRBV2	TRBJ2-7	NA	TGTGCCAGCAGTGAAAGGTCTCTAGCGGGGGGAGTTTTGGTTTACGAGCAGTACTTC	CASSERSLAGGVLVYEQYF
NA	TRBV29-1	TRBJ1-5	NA	TGCAGCGTCGCGAATGGCAATCAGCCCCAGCATTTT	CSVANGNQPQHF
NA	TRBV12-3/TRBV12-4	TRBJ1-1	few	TGTGCCAGCAGTTCCCCGATCAGGGCTGAAGCTTTCTTT	CASSSPIRAEAFF
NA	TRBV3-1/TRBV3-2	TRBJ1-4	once	TGTGCCAGCAGCCAAATAGGTCAGGGTAATGAAAAACTGTTTTTT	CASSQIGQGNEKLFF
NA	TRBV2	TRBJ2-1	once	TGTGCCAGCAGATATGGGACTGGAGCCTACAATGAGCAGTTCTTC	CASRYGTGAYNEQFF
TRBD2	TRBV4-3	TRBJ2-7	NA	TGCGCCAGCAGCCAAGATGGGCCAGGCCTAGCGGGGAGTCCGGGAACTCAGCAGTACTTC	CASSQDGPGLAGSPGTQQYF
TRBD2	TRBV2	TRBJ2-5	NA	TGTGCCAGCAGCCCGACTAGCGGGGGGCAAGAGACCCAGTACTTC	CASSPTSGGQETQYF
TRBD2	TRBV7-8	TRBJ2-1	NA	TGTGCCAGCAGCTTAGCGTCATGGCTAGCGGGGGGGCGGTGGTACAATGAGCAGTTCTTC	CASSLASWLAGGRWYNEQFF
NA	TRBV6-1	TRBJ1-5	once	TGTGCCAGCAGTGAAATGAACAGGAGCAATCAGCCCCAGCATTTT	CASSEMNRSNQPQHF
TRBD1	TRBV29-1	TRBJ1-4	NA	TGCAGCGTTACCGGGACAGCTAATGAAAAACTGTTTTTT	CSVTGTANEKLFF
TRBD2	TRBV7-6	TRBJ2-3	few	TGTGCCAGCAGCTTAGGACTAGCGGGATCCACAGATACGCAGTATTTT	CASSLGLAGSTDTQYF
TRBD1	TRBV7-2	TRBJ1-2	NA	TGTGCCAGCAGCCATAGGGGCCAGGGGGCAGACTATGGCTACACCTTC	CASSHRGQGADYGYTF
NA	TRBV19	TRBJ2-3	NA	TGTGCCAGTAGTATAGAGGGGGGTGAGGCAGATACGCAGTATTTT	CASSIEGGEADTQYF
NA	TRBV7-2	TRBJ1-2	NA	TGTGCCAGCAGCTTATACAGTATGTCCTCGAAAGACTATGGCTACACCTTC	CASSLYSMSSKDYGYTF
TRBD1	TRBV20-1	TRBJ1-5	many	TGCAGTGCTAGTATACAGGGGTGGGCCGGTAGCAATCAGCCCCAGCATTTT	CSASIQGWAGSNQPQHF
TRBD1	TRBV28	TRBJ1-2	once	TGTGCCATAGGGGACAGGGGGCCATATGGCTACACCTTC	CAIGDRGPYGYTF
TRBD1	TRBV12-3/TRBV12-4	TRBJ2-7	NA	TGTGCCAGCAGTCCGGGACAGGGCTACGAGCAGTACTTC	CASSPGQGYEQYF
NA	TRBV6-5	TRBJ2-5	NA	TGTGCCAGCAGTTCCCCACAAGAGACCCAGTACTTC	CASSSPQETQYF
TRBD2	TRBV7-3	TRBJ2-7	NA	TGTGCCAGCAGCTTAATAGGACTAGCGGGGTACGAGCAGTACTTC	CASSLIGLAGYEQYF
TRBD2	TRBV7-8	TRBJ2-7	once	TGTGCCAGCAGCCGGGGATCGTCAGCGGGAGTGATCGAGCAGTACTTC	CASSRGSSAGVIEQYF
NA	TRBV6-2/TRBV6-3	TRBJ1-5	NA	TGTGCCAGCAGTTATCTCAGATTCAATCAGCCCCAGCATTTT	CASSYLRFNQPQHF
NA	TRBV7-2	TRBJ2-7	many	TGTGCCAGCAGCTTAGCCAGCGGAGCCTACGAGCAGTACTTC	CASSLASGAYEQYF